One TCR beta chain is described in this entry. Its antigen is unknown. Germline V CDR1 and CDR2: SGHTA, FQGNSA. With V trimmed by 5 bases and J by 5 bases, 8 bases remained unmatched. This CDR3 comprises 15 residues. Carrying unique molecular identifiers, the cDNA also gained a universal primer site through template switching. TCRdb called the 5' RACE reads again in MiXCR, with one record for every CDR3 protein. The sample carries about 490,000 distinct CDR3 sequences, roughly 15% recorded once. These data come from a study of identical twins. Study-wide results and limits: Models underpredicted monozygotic twin sharing of out-of-frame TCR alpha.

Another study also made use of these data, one on yellow fever vaccine responses in identical twins.

The source of this sequence is a woman aged 18-29 years in good health. The sequenced sample was CD4+ T cells sorted from blood. V and J are TRBV7-2 and TRBJ1-2, with 10 positions matching TRBD1. The CDR3 DNA is TGTGCCAGCAGCCCACAGACAGGGGGCGGGTATGGCTACACCTTC. Its translation is CASSPQTGGGYGYTF.